Included here is one T cell receptor delta chain sequence, with context. The data originate from a study of gamma-delta chains in newborns, infants, children. Across the whole study: Microbial exposure reportedly drives polyclonal innate γδ T cell expansion after birth.

TCRdb re-processed the reads using CATT. Of about 3,800 delta-chain clones listed, under 2.5% are singletons. The CDR3 consists of 19 residues. The J segment lost 3 bases and the V segment lost 2 bases, leaving 14 bases of the junction unmatched. In germline, CDR1 is TSWWSYY, CDR2 QGS. V is TRDV1 and J is TRDJ1, with 11 nucleotides matching TRDD3. The sequencing input was blood. This TCR came from a child who was a newborn, infant or young child, either healthy, febrile or measles-vaccinated (not recorded which). The CDR3: CALGEILHWGIWKPDKLIF. CDR3 nucleotides: TGTGCTCTTGGGGAAATCCTACACTGGGGGATATGGAAACCCGATAAACTCATCTTT.